This T cell receptor (beta chain) came from a study of identical twins (dated by TCRdb to the mid-2010s). Notes on the research overall: To test whether fetal clonotypes persist, this study deep-sequenced TCR alpha and beta repertoires from monozygotic twins, from unrelated adults of various ages, and from cord blood. To rule out contamination, the twin experiments were replicated at different times with different library preparation protocols. General study outcomes and caveats: In monozygotic twins, recombination models systematically underestimated out-of-frame TCR alpha sharing, but the models matched the sharing seen between unrelated individuals. Fewer insertions were carried by abundant cord blood beta clonotypes; a weaker similar trend was observed in young adult naive repertoires, while no such trend was observed in memory repertoires. Compared with coincidental sharing between unrelated individuals, an excess of low generation-probability sequences was observed among out-of-frame TCR alpha sequences shared between twins. Conclusions relied on cross-sectional statistical analysis, since the same donors could not be followed over many years. In beta out-of-frame sequences, excess twin sharing was weaker, because having fewer shared sequences lowered the signal-to-noise ratio. Invariant T cells such as MAIT and iNKT could partly confound zero-insertion analyses, although diverse VJ usage argued against such confounding for most clonotypes.

Every donor was a healthy Caucasian. The germline ends are 7 bases apart after V is trimmed by 7 bases and J by 7 bases. Taken from cysteine to phenylalanine, the CDR3 has 10 residues. Here the CDR3 DNA is all that survives: 30 bases in frame from base 1. From a lookup of the germline V gene, CDR1 and CDR2 are SNHLY and FYNNEI. With respect to this clonotype: The clone's antigen remains unknown. No much larger clonotype is one base removed from it; base qualities were not supplied.

The library relied on 5' RACE. The instrument was an Illumina HiSeq 2000. Template switching added a universal primer binding site, and the final cDNA carried a unique molecular identifier that allowed TCR cDNA molecules to be counted accurately. Specific primers in the conserved constant-segment region were used to synthesize first-strand cDNA for TCR alpha and beta chains. To control for contamination, each cDNA library was double barcoded with a SMART-Mk sample barcode plus Illumina barcodes. TruSeq adapter sequences, together with Illumina sample barcodes, were added in two successive PCR steps. The Illumina HiSeq platform was used with custom primers to sequence TCR alpha and beta cDNA libraries. From the authors' description of their analysis: MiGEC was used to process raw reads and extract unique molecular identifiers, and MiXCR was used to find CDR3 positions. For each individual, recombination models were inferred using an EM algorithm with the repgenHMM and IGoR tools. The tcR package in R was used for shared clonotype analysis, with sharing normalized by the product of cloneset sizes. Out-of-frame nonproductive sequences were analyzed to study raw recombination free of thymic and clonal selection effects. TCRdb passed the public sequencing reads through fastp at Q25 and MiXCR, retaining productive beta sequences. One record per CDR3 amino acid sequence lists the most common genes and DNA. These V and J calls derive from TCRdb rather than the authors' analysis. The sample includes about 1.7 million distinct CDR3 sequences, with about 32% observed a single time. The top ten clonotypes cover 0.25% to 0.3% of the sample.

The source material was cord blood. The TCR comes from a newborn girl in good health. The chain couples TRBV2 to TRBJ2-5, with no D gene named confidently. The DNA sequence reads TGTGCCAGCAATCGCGCGACCCAGTACTTC. This encodes CASNRATQYF.